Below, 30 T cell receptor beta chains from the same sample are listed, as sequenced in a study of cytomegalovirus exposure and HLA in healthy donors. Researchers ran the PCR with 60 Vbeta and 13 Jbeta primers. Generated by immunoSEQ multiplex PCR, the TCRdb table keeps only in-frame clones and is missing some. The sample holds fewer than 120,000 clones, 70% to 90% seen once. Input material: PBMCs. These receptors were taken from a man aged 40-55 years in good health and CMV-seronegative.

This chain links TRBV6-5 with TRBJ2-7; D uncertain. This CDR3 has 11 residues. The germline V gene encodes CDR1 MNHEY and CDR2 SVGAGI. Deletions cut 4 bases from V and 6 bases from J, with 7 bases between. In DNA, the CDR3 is TGTGCCAGCAGTTTCAGACTCGAGCAGTACTTC. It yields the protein CASSFRLEQYF.

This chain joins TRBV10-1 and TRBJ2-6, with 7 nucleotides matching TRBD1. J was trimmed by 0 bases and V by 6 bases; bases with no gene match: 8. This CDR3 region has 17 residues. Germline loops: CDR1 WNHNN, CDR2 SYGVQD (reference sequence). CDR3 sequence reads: CASSETGIYSGANVLTF. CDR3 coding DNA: TGCGCCAGCAGCGAGACAGGGATATACTCTGGGGCCAACGTCCTGACTTTC.

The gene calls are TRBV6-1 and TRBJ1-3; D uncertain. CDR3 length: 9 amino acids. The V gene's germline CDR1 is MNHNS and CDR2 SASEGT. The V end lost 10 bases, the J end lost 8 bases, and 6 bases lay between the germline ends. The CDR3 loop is CANGDTIYF. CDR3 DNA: TGTGCCAACGGTGACACCATATATTTT.

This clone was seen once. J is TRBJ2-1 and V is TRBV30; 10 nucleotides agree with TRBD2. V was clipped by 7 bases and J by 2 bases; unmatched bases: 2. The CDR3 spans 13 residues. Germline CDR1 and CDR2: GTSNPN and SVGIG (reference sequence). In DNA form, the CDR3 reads TGTGCCTATACTAGCGGGGCCTACAATGAGCAGTTCTTC. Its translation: CAYTSGAYNEQFF.

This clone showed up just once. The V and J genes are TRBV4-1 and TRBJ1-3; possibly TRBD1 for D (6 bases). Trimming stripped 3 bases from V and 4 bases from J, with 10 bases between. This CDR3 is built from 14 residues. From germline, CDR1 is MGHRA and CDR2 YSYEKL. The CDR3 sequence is CASSQDSGGNTIYF. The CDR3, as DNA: TGCGCCAGCAGCCAGGACAGTGGAGGAAACACCATATATTTT.

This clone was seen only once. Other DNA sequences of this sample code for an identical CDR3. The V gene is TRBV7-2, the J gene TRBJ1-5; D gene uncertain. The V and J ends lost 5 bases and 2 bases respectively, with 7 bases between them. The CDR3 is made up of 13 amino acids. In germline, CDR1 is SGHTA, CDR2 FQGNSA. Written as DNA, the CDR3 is TGTGCCAGCAGCGACTATGGCAATCAGCCCCAGCATTTT. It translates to CASSDYGNQPQHF.

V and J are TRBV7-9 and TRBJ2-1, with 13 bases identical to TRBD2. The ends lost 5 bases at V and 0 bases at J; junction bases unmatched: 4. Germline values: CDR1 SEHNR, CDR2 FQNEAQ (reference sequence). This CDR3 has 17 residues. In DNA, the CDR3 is TGTGCCAGCAGCATGGGACTAGCGGGGAGCTCCTACAATGAGCAGTTCTTC. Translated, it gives CASSMGLAGSSYNEQFF.

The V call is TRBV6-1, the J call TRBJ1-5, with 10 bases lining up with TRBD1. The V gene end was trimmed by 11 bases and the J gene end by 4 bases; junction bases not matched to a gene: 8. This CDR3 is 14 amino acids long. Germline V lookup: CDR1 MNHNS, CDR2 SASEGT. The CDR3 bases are TGTGCCGCTGGGACAGGGGTCTATAATCAGCCCCAGCATTTT. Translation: CAAGTGVYNQPQHF.

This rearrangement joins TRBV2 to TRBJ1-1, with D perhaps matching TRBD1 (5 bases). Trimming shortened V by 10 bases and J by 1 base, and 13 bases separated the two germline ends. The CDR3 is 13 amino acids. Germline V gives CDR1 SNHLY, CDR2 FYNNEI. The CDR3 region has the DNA TGTGCCATTGACAGAGATTCGAACACTGAAGCTTTCTTT. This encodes CAIDRDSNTEAFF. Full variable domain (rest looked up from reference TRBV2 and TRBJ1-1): EPEVTQTPSHQVTQMGQEVILRCVPISNHLYFYWYRQILGQKVEFLVSFYNNEISEKSEIFDDQFSVERPDGSNFTLKIRSTKLEDSAMYFCAIDRDSNTEAFFGQGTRLTVV.

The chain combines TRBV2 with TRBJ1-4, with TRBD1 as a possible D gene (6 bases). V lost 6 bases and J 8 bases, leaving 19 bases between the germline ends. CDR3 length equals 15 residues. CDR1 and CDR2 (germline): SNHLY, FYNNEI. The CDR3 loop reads CASRRRGGREEKLFF. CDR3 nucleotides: TGTGCCAGCAGGCGAAGGGGGGGCAGGGAGGAAAAACTGTTTTTT.

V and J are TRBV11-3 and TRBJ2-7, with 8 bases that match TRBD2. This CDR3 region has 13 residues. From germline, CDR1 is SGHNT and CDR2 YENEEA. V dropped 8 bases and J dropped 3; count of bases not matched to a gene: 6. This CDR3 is CASAAGAGYEQYF. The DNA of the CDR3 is TGTGCCAGCGCAGCGGGGGCTGGCTACGAGCAGTACTTC.

Written as DNA, the CDR3 is TGTGCCACCAGCAGGGGGGAGACCCAGTACTTC. It yields the protein CATSRGETQYF. The rearrangement links TRBV6-1 to TRBJ2-5, with 7 bases identical to TRBD1. The ends lost 10 bases at V and 5 bases at J; junction bases unmatched: 4. Germline lookup yields CDR1 MNHNS and CDR2 SASEGT. This CDR3 region has 11 residues.

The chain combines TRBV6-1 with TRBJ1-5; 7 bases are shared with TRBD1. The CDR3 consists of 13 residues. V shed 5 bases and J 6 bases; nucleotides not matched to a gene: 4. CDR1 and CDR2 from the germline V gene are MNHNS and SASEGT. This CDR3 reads CASSSTGVQPQHF. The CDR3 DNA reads TGTGCCAGCAGTTCTACAGGGGTTCAGCCCCAGCATTTT.

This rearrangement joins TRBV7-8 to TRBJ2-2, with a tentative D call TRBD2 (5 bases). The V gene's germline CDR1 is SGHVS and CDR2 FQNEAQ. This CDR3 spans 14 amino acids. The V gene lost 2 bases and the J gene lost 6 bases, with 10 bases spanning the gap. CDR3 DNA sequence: TGTGCCAGCAGCTTATTCGGGGATCCCGGGGAGCTGTTTTTT. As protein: CASSLFGDPGELFF.

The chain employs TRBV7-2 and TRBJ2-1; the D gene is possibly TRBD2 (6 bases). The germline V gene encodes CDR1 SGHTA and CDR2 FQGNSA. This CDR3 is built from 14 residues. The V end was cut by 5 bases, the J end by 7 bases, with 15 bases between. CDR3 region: CASSPPLARNEQFF. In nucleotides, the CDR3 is TGTGCCAGCAGCCCTCCCCTAGCGAGGAATGAGCAGTTCTTC.

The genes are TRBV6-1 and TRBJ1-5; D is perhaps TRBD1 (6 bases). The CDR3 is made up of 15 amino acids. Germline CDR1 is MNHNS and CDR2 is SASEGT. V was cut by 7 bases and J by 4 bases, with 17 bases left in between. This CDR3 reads CASISGTSFNQPQHF. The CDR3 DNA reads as TGTGCCAGCATATCCGGGACATCTTTTAATCAGCCCCAGCATTTT.

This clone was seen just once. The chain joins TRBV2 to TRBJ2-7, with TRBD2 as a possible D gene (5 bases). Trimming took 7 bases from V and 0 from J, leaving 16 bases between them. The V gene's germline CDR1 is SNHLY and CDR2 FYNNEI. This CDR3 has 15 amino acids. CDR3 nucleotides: TGTGCCAGCATGCTCAGCGGATTCAACTCCTACGAGCAGTACTTC. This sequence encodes CASMLSGFNSYEQYF.

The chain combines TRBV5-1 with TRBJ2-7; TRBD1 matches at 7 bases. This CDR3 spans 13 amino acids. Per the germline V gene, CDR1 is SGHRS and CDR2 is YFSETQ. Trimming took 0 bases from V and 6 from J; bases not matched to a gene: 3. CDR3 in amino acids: CASSLGGQFEQYF. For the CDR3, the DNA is TGCGCCAGCAGCTTGGGGGGACAGTTCGAGCAGTACTTC.

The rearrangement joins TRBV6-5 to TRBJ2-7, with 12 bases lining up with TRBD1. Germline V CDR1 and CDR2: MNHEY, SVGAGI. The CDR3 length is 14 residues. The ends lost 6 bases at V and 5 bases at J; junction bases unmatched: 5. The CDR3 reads CASRGTGGKNEQYF. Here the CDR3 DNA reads TGTGCCAGCAGGGGGACAGGGGGCAAAAACGAGCAGTACTTC.

CDR3 residues: CASSSRQVANTQYF. CDR3 DNA sequence: TGCGCCAGCAGCTCCCGACAGGTGGCAAATACGCAGTATTTT. The rearrangement joins TRBV5-1 to TRBJ2-3; perhaps TRBD1 as D (6 bases). This CDR3 is built from 14 residues. Germline V CDR1 and CDR2: SGHRS, YFSETQ. The V gene lost 3 bases and the J gene lost 7 bases, with 15 bases spanning the gap. Supplemented by reference TRBV5-1 and TRBJ2-3, the full variable domain reads KAGVTQTPRYLIKTRGQQVTLSCSPISGHRSVSWYQQTPGQGLQFLFEYFSETQRNKGNFPGRFSGRQFSNSRSEMNVSTLELGDSALYLCASSSRQVANTQYFGPGTRLTVL.

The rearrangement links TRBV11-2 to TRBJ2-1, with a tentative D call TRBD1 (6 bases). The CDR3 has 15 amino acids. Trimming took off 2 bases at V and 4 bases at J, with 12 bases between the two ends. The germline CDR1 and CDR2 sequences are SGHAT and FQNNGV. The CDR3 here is CASSLQAGDYNEQFF. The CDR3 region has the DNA TGTGCCAGCAGCTTACAGGCAGGGGATTACAATGAGCAGTTCTTC.

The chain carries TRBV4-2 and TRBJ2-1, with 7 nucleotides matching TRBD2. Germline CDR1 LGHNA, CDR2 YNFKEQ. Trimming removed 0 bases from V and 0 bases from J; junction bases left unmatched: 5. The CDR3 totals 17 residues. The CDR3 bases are TGTGCCAGCAGCCAAGATCTGGGGGGGAGCTCCTACAATGAGCAGTTCTTC. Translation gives CASSQDLGGSSYNEQFF.

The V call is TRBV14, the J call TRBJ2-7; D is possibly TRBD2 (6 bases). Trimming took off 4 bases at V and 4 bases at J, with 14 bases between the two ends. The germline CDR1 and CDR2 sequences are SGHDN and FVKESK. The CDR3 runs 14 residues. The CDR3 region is CASSPVSRGYEQYF. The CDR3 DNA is TGTGCCAGCAGCCCCGTCTCGCGGGGTTACGAGCAGTACTTC.

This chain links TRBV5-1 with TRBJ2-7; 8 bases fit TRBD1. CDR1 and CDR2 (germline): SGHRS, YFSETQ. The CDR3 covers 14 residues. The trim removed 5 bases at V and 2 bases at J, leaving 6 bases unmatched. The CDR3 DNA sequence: TGCGCCAGCAGTTTGACAGGGGTGACCTACGAGCAGTACTTC. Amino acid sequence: CASSLTGVTYEQYF. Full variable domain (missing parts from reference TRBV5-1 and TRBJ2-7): KAGVTQTPRYLIKTRGQQVTLSCSPISGHRSVSWYQQTPGQGLQFLFEYFSETQRNKGNFPGRFSGRQFSNSRSEMNVSTLELGDSALYLCASSLTGVTYEQYFGPGTRLTVT.

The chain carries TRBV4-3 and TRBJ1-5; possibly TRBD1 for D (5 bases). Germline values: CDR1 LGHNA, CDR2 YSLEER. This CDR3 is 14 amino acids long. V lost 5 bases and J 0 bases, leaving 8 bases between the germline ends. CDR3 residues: CASSSGISNQPQHF. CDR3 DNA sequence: TGCGCCAGCAGCTCAGGGATTAGCAATCAGCCCCAGCATTTT.

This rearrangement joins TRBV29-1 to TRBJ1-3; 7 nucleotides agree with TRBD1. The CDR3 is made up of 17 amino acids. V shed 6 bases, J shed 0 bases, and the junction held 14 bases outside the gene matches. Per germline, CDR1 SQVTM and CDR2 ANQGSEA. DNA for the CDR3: TGCAGCGTCTCCTTCCGGACAGGTTGGAGCTCTGGAAACACCATATATTTT. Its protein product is CSVSFRTGWSSGNTIYF.

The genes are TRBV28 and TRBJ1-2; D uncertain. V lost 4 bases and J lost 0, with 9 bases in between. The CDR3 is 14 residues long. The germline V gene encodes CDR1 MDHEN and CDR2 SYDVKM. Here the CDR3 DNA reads TGTGCCAGCAGTTCCTCGGAGGCTAACTATGGCTACACCTTC. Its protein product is CASSSSEANYGYTF.

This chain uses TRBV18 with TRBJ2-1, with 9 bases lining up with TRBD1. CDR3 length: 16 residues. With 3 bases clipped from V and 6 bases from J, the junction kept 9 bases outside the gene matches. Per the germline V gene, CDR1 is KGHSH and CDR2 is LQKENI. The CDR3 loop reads CASSPRDRVGGNEQFF. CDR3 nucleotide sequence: TGTGCCAGCTCACCCCGGGACAGGGTCGGGGGCAATGAGCAGTTCTTC.

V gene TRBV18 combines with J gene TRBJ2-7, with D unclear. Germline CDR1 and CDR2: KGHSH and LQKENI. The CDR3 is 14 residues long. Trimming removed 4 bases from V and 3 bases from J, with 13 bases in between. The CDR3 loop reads CASSRLEVDYEQYF. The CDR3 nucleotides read TGTGCCAGCTCACGCCTCGAGGTGGACTACGAGCAGTACTTC.

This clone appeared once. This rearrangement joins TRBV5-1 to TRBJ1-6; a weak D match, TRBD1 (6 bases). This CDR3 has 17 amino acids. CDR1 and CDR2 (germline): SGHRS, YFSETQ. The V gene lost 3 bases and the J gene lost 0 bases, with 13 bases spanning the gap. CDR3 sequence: CASSSQGMGSYNSPLHF. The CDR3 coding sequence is TGCGCCAGCAGCTCCCAGGGGATGGGCTCCTATAATTCACCCCTCCACTTT.